Listed here are 22 T cell receptor beta chains from one sample, sequenced in a study of T cell repertoires in cytomegalovirus infection. A single record per CDR3 protein comes from TCRdb applying MiXCR to the reads. Of about 240,000 distinct CDR3 sequences listed, more than 9% were seen once; the top ten hold 1.5% to 2%. Sequenced material: PBMCs. Source of these receptors: a human donor in good health (CMV status not recorded). Some clones in this sample may be carry-over from other donors' samples.

This clonotype was observed a few times. The rearrangement uses TRBV20-1 and TRBJ1-6; 10 positions agree with TRBD1. The V and J ends lost 6 bases and 9 bases, in that order; junction bases with no gene match: 17. The CDR3 has 17 residues. Looked up from germline, CDR1 is DFQATT and CDR2 is SNEGSKA (reference sequence). CDR3 nucleotide sequence: TGCAGTGCCCCGGGGGGACAGGGGCCTGGGGGTAGTTCACCCCTCCACTTT. This sequence encodes CSAPGGQGPGGSSPLHF.

The sample holds a few counts of this clonotype. V usage is TRBV28 and J usage is TRBJ2-5, with TRBD2 matching over 7 bases. The V and J ends lost 7 bases and 2 bases, in that order; junction bases with no gene match: 4. The CDR3 covers 13 residues. The germline gives CDR1 MDHEN, CDR2 SYDVKM. The CDR3 protein is CASISGWQETQYF. The CDR3 DNA reads as TGTGCCAGCATTAGCGGGTGGCAAGAGACCCAGTACTTC.

Ten or more counts support this clonotype. The chain uses TRBV7-2 and TRBJ2-3, with TRBD2 matching 12 bases. Germline CDR1 is SGHTA and CDR2 is FQGNSA. CDR3 length: 17 residues. After removal of 4 bases from V and 4 bases from J, the junction contained 9 bases not matched to a gene. The CDR3 here is CASSSGLAGLWADTQYF. The CDR3 coding sequence is TGTGCCAGCAGCTCCGGACTAGCGGGGTTGTGGGCAGATACGCAGTATTTT.

The V call is TRBV6-2 or TRBV6-3, the J call TRBJ2-3; D uncertain. CDR3 size: 12 residues. CDR1 is MNHEY and CDR2 is SVGEGT in the germline V gene. Trimming pared 2 bases from V and 4 bases from J, leaving 4 bases between. This CDR3 reads CASSYLPDTQYF. In DNA, the CDR3 is TGTGCCAGCAGTTACCTCCCAGATACGCAGTATTTT.

As DNA, the CDR3 is TGCAGTGCTAGAGATCCGTGGACTAGCGGGGGGGTAGATACGCAGTATTTT. Its protein product is CSARDPWTSGGVDTQYF. J is TRBJ2-3 and V is TRBV20-1; 15 positions match TRBD2. The V and J ends lost 0 bases and 5 bases, in that order; junction bases with no gene match: 6. Germline loops: CDR1 DFQATT, CDR2 SNEGSKA (reference sequence). The CDR3 has 17 residues.

This clonotype was seen at least ten times. The V and J genes are TRBV12-3 or TRBV12-4 and TRBJ1-6; D perhaps matches TRBD1 (6 bases). This CDR3 comprises 13 residues. V lost 2 bases to trimming and J lost 7 bases, with 6 bases between them. The CDR3 spells CASSLRGNSPLHF. The CDR3 nucleotides read TGTGCCAGCAGTTTAAGGGGGAATTCACCCCTCCACTTT.

This clonotype has ten or more counts. This chain joins TRBV5-6 and TRBJ1-5; a weak D match, TRBD1 (5 bases). Germline V gives CDR1 SGHDT, CDR2 YYEEEE. The CDR3 spans 14 residues. V was shortened by 2 bases and J by 5 bases, with 11 bases between the two germline ends. The CDR3 region has the DNA TGTGCCAGCAGCTTTGGGACTTTCGATCAGCCCCAGCATTTT. Protein product: CASSFGTFDQPQHF.

This clonotype has ten or more counts. The rearrangement uses TRBV7-2 and TRBJ2-5, with TRBD1 matching over 8 bases. V shed 1 base and J 3 bases; nucleotides not matched to a gene: 4. Germline CDR1 reads SGHTA; CDR2 reads FQGNSA. The CDR3 extends over 15 amino acids. CDR3: CASSLGRTGKETQYF. The CDR3 region has the DNA TGTGCCAGCAGCTTAGGGCGGACAGGGAAAGAGACCCAGTACTTC.

This clonotype was detected many times. The chain carries TRBV7-2 and TRBJ2-5, with D perhaps TRBD1 (5 bases). This CDR3 is built from 15 residues. V shed 0 bases and J shed 5 bases, with 13 bases lying between them. In germline, CDR1 is SGHTA, CDR2 FQGNSA. In DNA, the CDR3 is TGTGCCAGCAGCTTAGCAGGACAACTGGTTGAGACCCAGTACTTC. This gives the protein CASSLAGQLVETQYF.

This clonotype was observed a few times. This sequence joins TRBV20-1 and TRBJ2-4; 9 positions agree with TRBD2. Germline CDR1 DFQATT, CDR2 SNEGSKA (reference sequence). This CDR3 is 16 amino acids long. Losses at the gene ends were 5 bases for V and 8 bases for J; bases not matched to a gene: 16. CDR3 sequence: CSAGAGRGEREDIQYF. In nucleotides, the CDR3 is TGCAGTGCTGGCGCCGGGAGGGGTGAGCGGGAGGACATTCAGTACTTC.

This clonotype was picked up many times. CDR3 sequence: CASGLNARDTGELFF. The CDR3 DNA reads as TGTGCTAGTGGACTCAACGCCAGAGACACCGGGGAGCTGTTTTTT. The chain recombines TRBV12-5 with TRBJ2-2; no definite D call. The CDR3 is 15 amino acids. Germline V gives CDR1 LGHNT, CDR2 FRNRAP. V lost 6 bases, J lost 3 bases, and 14 bases lay in between.

There are many counts of this clonotype. This chain uses TRBV28 with TRBJ2-1; 10 bases are a match to TRBD2. This CDR3 contains 19 residues. With 5 bases clipped from V and 9 bases from J, the junction kept 22 bases outside the gene matches. CDR1 is MDHEN, CDR2 SYDVKM, per germline. Written as DNA, the CDR3 is TGTGCCAGCAGTGGACAGGGTTCTAGCGGGAGAGACCCGTGGGGTGAGCAGTTCTTC. Amino acids: CASSGQGSSGRDPWGEQFF. Full variable domain (missing parts from reference TRBV28 and TRBJ2-1): DVKVTQSSRYLVKRTGEKVFLECVQDMDHENMFWYRQDPGLGLRLIYFSYDVKMKEKGDIPEGYSVSREKKERFSLILESASTNQTSMYLCASSGQGSSGRDPWGEQFFGPGTRLTVL.

This clonotype has a count of ten or more. V gene TRBV28 combines with J gene TRBJ1-2; D may be TRBD1 (5 bases). With 2 bases removed from V and 7 bases from J, the gap between germline ends came to 11 bases. In germline, CDR1 is MDHEN, CDR2 SYDVKM. This CDR3 is 13 amino acids long. The CDR3 sequence is CASSLQGIVGYTF. The CDR3 DNA reads as TGTGCCAGCAGTTTACAGGGTATCGTTGGCTACACCTTC.

This clonotype was seen ten or more times. CDR3 residues: CATSDRAGISPLHF. The CDR3 DNA is TGTGCCACTTCCGACAGGGCGGGTATTTCACCCCTCCACTTT. This chain joins TRBV6-2 or TRBV6-3 and TRBJ1-6, with 7 bases fitting TRBD1. The CDR3 is made up of 14 amino acids. V was pared by 10 bases and J by 9 bases, with 12 bases of the junction left unmatched. Germline V gene sequence: CDR1 MNHEY, CDR2 SVGEGT.

This clonotype turned up a few times. J is TRBJ1-5 and V is TRBV12-3 or TRBV12-4; the match to TRBD1 covers 10 bases. CDR3 length: 15 amino acids. Losses at the gene ends were 6 bases for V and 4 bases for J; bases not matched to a gene: 6. The CDR3 DNA reads TGTGCCAGCAGACCGGGACAGGGGACAAATCAGCCCCAGCATTTT. Residues: CASRPGQGTNQPQHF.

This clonotype was found many times. The chain combines TRBV7-2 with TRBJ2-1; TRBD1 matches 10 bases. J was trimmed by 4 bases and V by 6 bases; bases with no gene match: 15. The CDR3 is 18 amino acids. CDR1 SGHTA and CDR2 FQGNSA come from the germline V gene. Written as DNA, the CDR3 is TGTGCCAGCAGTTGGACAGGGGGTTCCGCCGGGGGTTACAATGAGCAGTTCTTC. Its translation is CASSWTGGSAGGYNEQFF.

This clonotype was counted only a few times. J is TRBJ2-5 and V is TRBV5-1; the match to TRBD2 covers 8 bases. Trimming at V came to 4 bases and at J to 1 base, leaving 3 bases not matched to a gene. This CDR3 has 14 residues. CDR1 and CDR2 (germline): SGHRS, YFSETQ. CDR3 sequence: CASSLTSAQETQYF. CDR3 sequence (DNA): TGCGCCAGCAGCCTGACTAGCGCCCAAGAGACCCAGTACTTC.

This clonotype was seen repeatedly, ten times or more. This sequence joins TRBV7-2 and TRBJ2-1, with TRBD1 matching 7 bases. V lost 5 bases to trimming and J lost 3 bases; unmatched junction nucleotides: 16. The CDR3 contains 18 residues. Germline V gene sequence: CDR1 SGHTA, CDR2 FQGNSA. This CDR3 is CASSPADRATIGYNEQFF. The CDR3 DNA reads as TGTGCCAGCAGCCCGGCCGACAGGGCAACAATTGGCTACAATGAGCAGTTCTTC.

This chain connects TRBV11-1 to TRBJ1-1; 7 bases line up with TRBD1. CDR3 length equals 15 residues. Germline V CDR1 and CDR2: SGHAT, FQDESV (reference sequence). V shed 4 bases, J shed 4 bases, and the junction held 9 bases outside the gene matches. The CDR3 DNA reads TGTGCCAGCAGCTCCCGGGACAGTGGGGGCACTGAAGCTTTCTTT. It encodes CASSSRDSGGTEAFF. Full variable domain (remainder filled in from reference TRBV11-1 and TRBJ1-1): EAEVAQSPRYKITEKSQAVAFWCDPISGHATLYWYRQILGQGPELLVQFQDESVVDDSQLPKDRFSAERLKGVDSTLKIQPAELGDSAMYLCASSSRDSGGTEAFFGQGTRLTVV.

This sequence joins TRBV6-1 and TRBJ2-1; 8 bases map to TRBD1. Germline CDR1 is MNHNS and CDR2 is SASEGT. The CDR3 covers 14 residues. Unmatched junction bases numbered 10, after V lost 7 bases and J lost 8 bases. CDR3 nucleotides: TGTGCCAGCATAGCGGACAGGGCAAGTCATGAGCAGTTCTTC. It specifies CASIADRASHEQFF.

This clonotype was recorded many times. The V call is TRBV12-3 or TRBV12-4, the J call TRBJ1-2; the D is unclear. Trimming removed 1 base at V and 8 bases at J, with 11 bases between. This CDR3 is 13 amino acids long. The CDR3 loop is CASSLVNTLGYTF. The DNA for the CDR3 is TGTGCCAGCAGTTTAGTGAACACCCTCGGCTACACCTTC.

This clonotype was seen repeatedly, ten times or more. The V call is TRBV2, the J call TRBJ2-7; D remains unclear. V was pared by 6 bases and J by 2 bases, with 8 bases between. CDR3 length: 12 amino acids. CDR1 is SNHLY, CDR2 FYNNEI, per germline. In DNA, the CDR3 is TGTGCCAGCAGAGGGCCGGCCTACGAGCAGTACTTC. Its translation: CASRGPAYEQYF.